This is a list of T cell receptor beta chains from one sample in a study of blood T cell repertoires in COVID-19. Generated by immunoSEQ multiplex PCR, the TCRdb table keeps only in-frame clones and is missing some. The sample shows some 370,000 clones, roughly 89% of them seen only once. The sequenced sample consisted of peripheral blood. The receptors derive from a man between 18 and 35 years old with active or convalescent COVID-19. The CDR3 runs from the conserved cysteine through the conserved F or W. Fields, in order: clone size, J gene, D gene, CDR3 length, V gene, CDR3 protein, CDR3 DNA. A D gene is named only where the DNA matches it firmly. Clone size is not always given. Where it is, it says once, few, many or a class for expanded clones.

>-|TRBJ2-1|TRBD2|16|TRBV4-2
CASSQVELAGGNEQFF
TGTGCCAGCAGCCAAGTTGAGCTAGCGGGGGGGAATGAGCAGTTCTTC
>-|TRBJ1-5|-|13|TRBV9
CASSVLSDQPQHF
TGTGCCAGCAGCGTATTGTCTGATCAGCCCCAGCATTTT
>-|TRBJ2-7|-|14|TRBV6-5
CASSYDSSSYEQYF
TGTGCCAGCAGTTACGACAGTTCGTCCTACGAGCAGTACTTC
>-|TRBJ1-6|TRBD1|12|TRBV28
CASPGDRGRFHF
TGTGCCAGCCCGGGGGACAGGGGGCGATTTCACTTT
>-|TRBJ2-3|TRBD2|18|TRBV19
CASSIAVAGGQVTDTQYF
TGTGCCAGTAGTATAGCAGTCGCGGGGGGGCAGGTCACAGATACGCAGTATTTT
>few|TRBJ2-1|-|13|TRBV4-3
CASSQDRTNEQFF
TGCGCCAGCAGCCAAGATAGGACAAATGAGCAGTTCTTC
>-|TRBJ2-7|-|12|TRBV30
CAWRGSNYEQYF
TGTGCCTGGAGGGGCAGCAACTACGAGCAGTACTTC
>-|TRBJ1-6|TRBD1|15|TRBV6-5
CASRIKTGSGSPLHF
TGTGCCAGCAGGATCAAGACAGGGTCAGGATCACCCCTCCACTTT
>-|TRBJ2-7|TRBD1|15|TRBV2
CASSVPGQGTYEQYF
TGTGCCAGCAGTGTGCCGGGACAGGGGACCTACGAGCAGTACTTC
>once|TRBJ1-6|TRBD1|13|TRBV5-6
CASSLDRDAPLHF
TGTGCCAGCAGCTTAGACAGGGACGCACCCCTCCACTTT
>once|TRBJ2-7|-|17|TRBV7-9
CASSLVTLGASTLEQYF
TGTGCCAGCAGCTTAGTTACATTGGGCGCCTCAACACTCGAGCAGTACTTC
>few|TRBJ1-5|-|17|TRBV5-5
CASSLEADSRSNQPQHF
TGTGCCAGCAGCTTGGAGGCGGACTCAAGGAGCAATCAGCCCCAGCATTTT
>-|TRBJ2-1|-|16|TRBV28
CASSPDQGIPSNEQFF
TGTGCCAGCAGTCCAGACCAGGGGATTCCCTCTAATGAGCAGTTCTTC
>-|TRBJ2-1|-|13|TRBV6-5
CASKLSSYNEQFF
TGTGCCAGCAAATTGAGCTCCTACAATGAGCAGTTCTTC
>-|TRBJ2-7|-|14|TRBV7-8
CASSLAGVAYEQYF
TGTGCCAGCAGCTTAGCGGGCGTGGCCTACGAGCAGTACTTC
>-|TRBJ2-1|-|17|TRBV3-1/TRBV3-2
CASSQDRIASVYNEQFF
TGTGCCAGCAGCCAAGATCGGATAGCGAGTGTTTACAATGAGCAGTTCTTC
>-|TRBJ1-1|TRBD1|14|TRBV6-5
CASSSGQGFTEAFF
TGTGCCAGCAGTTCGGGACAGGGATTCACTGAAGCTTTCTTT
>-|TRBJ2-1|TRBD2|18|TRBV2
CASSRTSGGLNSYNEQFF
TGTGCCAGCAGCAGGACTAGCGGGGGGCTTAACTCCTACAATGAGCAGTTCTTC
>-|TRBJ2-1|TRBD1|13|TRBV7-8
CASRSTGDSEQFF
TGTGCCAGCAGGTCCACAGGGGATAGTGAGCAGTTCTTC
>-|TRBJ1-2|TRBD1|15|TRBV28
CASSYLPGQGNGYTF
TGTGCCAGCAGCTACCTACCGGGACAGGGGAATGGCTACACCTTC
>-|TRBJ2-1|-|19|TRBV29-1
CSVEDQVEKPGDYYNEQFF
TGCAGCGTTGAAGATCAAGTGGAGAAGCCGGGAGATTACTACAATGAGCAGTTCTTC
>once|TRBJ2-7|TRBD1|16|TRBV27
CASSWNPHRGSHEQYF
TGTGCCAGCAGTTGGAATCCCCACAGGGGGTCGCACGAGCAGTACTTC
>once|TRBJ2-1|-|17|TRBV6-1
CASSDTQTRYSYNEQFF
TGTGCCAGCAGTGACACCCAGACTAGATACTCCTACAATGAGCAGTTCTTC
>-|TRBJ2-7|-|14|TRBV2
CASSDPGIFYEQYF
TGTGCCAGCAGTGACCCAGGAATCTTCTACGAGCAGTACTTC
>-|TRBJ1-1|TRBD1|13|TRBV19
CASLGQGGTEAFF
TGTGCCAGTCTAGGACAGGGTGGCACTGAAGCTTTCTTT
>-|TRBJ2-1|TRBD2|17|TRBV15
CATSRVWASGSVNEQFF
TGTGCCACCAGCAGAGTTTGGGCTAGCGGGAGTGTAAATGAGCAGTTCTTC
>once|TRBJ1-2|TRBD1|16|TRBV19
CASRPTDRGIFGGYTF
TGTGCCAGTAGACCCACGGACAGGGGAATATTCGGCGGCTACACCTTC
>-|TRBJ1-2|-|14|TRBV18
CASSPGGASYGYTF
TGTGCCAGCTCACCAGGGGGGGCCTCATATGGCTACACCTTC
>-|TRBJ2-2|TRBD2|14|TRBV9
CASSVRLATGELFF
TGTGCCAGCAGCGTTAGACTAGCGACCGGGGAGCTGTTTTTT
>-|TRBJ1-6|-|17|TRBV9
CASSPTRRDTYNSPLHF
TGTGCCAGCAGCCCTACCCGCCGGGATACCTATAATTCACCCCTCCACTTT
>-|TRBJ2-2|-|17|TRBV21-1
CASSRRKGANMTGELFF
TGTGCCAGCAGCAGACGTAAGGGGGCGAACATGACCGGGGAGCTGTTTTTT
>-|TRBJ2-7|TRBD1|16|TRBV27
CASSLAQPGTVYEQYF
TGTGCCAGCAGTTTAGCCCAACCCGGGACAGTCTACGAGCAGTACTTC
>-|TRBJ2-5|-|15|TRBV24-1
CATSDFSQGQETQYF
TGTGCCACCAGTGATTTCAGCCAGGGGCAAGAGACCCAGTACTTC
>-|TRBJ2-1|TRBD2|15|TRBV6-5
CATILDRGGRNEQFF
TGTGCCACCATCCTGGACCGGGGGGGCCGTAATGAGCAGTTCTTC
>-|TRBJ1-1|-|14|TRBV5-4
CASSSTPGSTEAFF
TGTGCCAGCAGCTCAACCCCGGGATCCACTGAAGCTTTCTTT
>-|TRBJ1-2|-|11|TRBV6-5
CASNGLGGYTF
TGTGCCAGCAACGGCCTAGGCGGCTACACCTTC
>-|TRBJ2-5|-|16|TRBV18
CASSPRAPPNQETQYF
TGTGCCAGCTCACCACGCGCCCCGCCAAACCAAGAGACCCAGTACTTC
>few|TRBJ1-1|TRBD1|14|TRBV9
CASSVGQGNTEAFF
TGTGCCAGCAGCGTTGGACAGGGGAACACTGAAGCTTTCTTT
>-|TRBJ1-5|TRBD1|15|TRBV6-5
CASSLGQGSFQPQHF
TGTGCCAGCAGCCTGGGACAGGGGAGTTTTCAGCCCCAGCATTTT
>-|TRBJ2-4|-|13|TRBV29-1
CSVIRDTKNIQYF
TGCAGCGTGATCCGGGATACCAAAAACATTCAGTACTTC
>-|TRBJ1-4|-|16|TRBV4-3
CASSQVKQDSAEKLFF
TGCGCCAGCAGCCAAGTGAAGCAGGATTCGGCTGAAAAACTGTTTTTT
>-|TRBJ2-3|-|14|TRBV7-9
CASSYSGSTDTQYF
TGTGCCAGCAGCTACAGCGGTAGCACAGATACGCAGTATTTT
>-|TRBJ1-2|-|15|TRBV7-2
CASSLAPNSNYGYTF
TGTGCCAGCAGCTTAGCGCCTAACTCTAACTATGGCTACACCTTC
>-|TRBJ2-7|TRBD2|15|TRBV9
CASSPRYSGSGEQYF
TGTGCCAGCAGCCCTCGTTATAGCGGGAGCGGAGAGCAGTACTTC